A selection of T cell receptor beta chains follows, all from one sample in a study of T-cell reconstitution after alpha-beta-depleted transplantation in children. TCRdb re-called the PCR reads with MiXCR, one entry per CDR3 protein. Seen here are about 500,000 distinct CDR3 sequences, approximately 32% observed once, and the top ten hold under 3%. This material consisted of PBMCs from the stem cell graft donor, taken from the stem cell graft. The source of these receptors is a human donor who donated a stem cell graft to a child with aplastic anemia. Both conserved end residues are trimmed from each CDR3.

v_call	cdr3_aa
TRBV7-9	ASSLVVLNTEAF
TRBV7-3	ASSFFPGGGYEQY
TRBV6-5	ASSYAQANYGYT
TRBV30	AWTVVRKNTEAF
TRBV7-6	ASSHRDPRLF
TRBV14	ASSHRSYNEQF
TRBV20-1	SARTPQSVTGYT
TRBV5-1	ASRTGGVNTEAF
TRBV7-9	ASRPQGFSGGYT
TRBV5-1	ASSLGGQIYEQY
TRBV20-1	SAITPTSGSTDTQY
TRBV4-3	ASSQVWAGANVLT
TRBV21-1	ASSHVRDRAQETQY
TRBV28	ASSFNMGNEQF
TRBV6-1	ASRDPGANEKLF
TRBV9	ASSVLAGEQGDTQY
TRBV12-3/TRBV12-4	ASSASGLNTGELF
TRBV5-1	ASSASLAFYNEQF
TRBV12-3/TRBV12-4	ASSPGVPSYEQY
TRBV7-9	ASSSNLLENEQF
TRBV21-1	ASSKRILAGDRDTQY
TRBV20-1	SARGGTYGYT
TRBV29-1	SVETSGANVLT
TRBV9	ASSAQGTTDEQY
TRBV20-1	SVTGEEAKNIQY
TRBV18	ASSPTTGRNQPQH